The clone carrying this T cell receptor beta chain was detected only a few times. The sample is drawn from a study of human T cells and chemical hapten exposure. The length of the CDR3 is 12 residues. V shed 10 bases, J shed 8 bases, and the junction held 7 bases outside the gene matches. CDR1 and CDR2 (germline): ENHRY, SYGVKD. MiXCR, applied by TCRdb to the RACE reads, yields one record per CDR3 protein. Here the sample spans about 120,000 distinct CDR3 sequences, over 9% being singletons. Documented time point: patch test 3, about 24 weeks after DPC sensitization. The treatment denotes: therapeutic diphenylcyclopropenone sensitization with weekly scalp DPC.

Here the sequenced sample was whole blood, taken in connection with sensitization to the hapten diphenylcyclopropenone (DPC). V gene TRBV10-3 combines with J gene TRBJ2-1; 8 bases map to TRBD1. This clonotype originated in a woman in her forties or fifties with alopecia areata. Some clones in this sample may be carry-over from other donors' samples. The CDR3 region is CATLQGGDEQFF. CDR3 nucleotide sequence: TGTGCCACCCTACAGGGGGGCGATGAGCAGTTCTTC.